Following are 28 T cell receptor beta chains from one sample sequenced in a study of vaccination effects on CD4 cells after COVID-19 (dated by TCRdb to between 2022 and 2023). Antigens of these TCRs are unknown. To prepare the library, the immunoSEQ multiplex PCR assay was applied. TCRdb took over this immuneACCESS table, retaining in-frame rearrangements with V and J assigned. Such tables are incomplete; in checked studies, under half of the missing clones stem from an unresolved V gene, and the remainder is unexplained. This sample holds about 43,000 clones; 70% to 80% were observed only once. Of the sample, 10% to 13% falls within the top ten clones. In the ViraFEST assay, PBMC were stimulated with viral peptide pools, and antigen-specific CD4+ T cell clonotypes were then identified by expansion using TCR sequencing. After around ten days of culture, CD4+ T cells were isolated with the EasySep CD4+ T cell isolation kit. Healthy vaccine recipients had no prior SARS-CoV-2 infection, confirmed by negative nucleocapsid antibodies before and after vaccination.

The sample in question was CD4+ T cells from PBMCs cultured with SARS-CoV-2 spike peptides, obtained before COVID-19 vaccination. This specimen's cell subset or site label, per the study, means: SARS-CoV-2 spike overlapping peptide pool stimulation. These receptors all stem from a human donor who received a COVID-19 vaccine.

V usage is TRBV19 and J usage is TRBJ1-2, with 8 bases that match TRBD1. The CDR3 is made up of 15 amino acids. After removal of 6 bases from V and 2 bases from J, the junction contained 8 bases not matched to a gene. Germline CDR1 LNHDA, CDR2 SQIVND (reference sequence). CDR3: CASRTGQVQNYGYTF. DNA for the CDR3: TGTGCCAGTAGAACGGGACAGGTACAAAACTATGGCTACACCTTC.

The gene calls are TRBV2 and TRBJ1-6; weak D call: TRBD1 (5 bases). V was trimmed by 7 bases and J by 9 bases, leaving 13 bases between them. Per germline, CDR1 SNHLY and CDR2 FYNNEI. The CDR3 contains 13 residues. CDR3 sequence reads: CASKAQGGSPLHF. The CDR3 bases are TGTGCCAGCAAGGCCCAGGGAGGTTCACCCCTCCACTTT.

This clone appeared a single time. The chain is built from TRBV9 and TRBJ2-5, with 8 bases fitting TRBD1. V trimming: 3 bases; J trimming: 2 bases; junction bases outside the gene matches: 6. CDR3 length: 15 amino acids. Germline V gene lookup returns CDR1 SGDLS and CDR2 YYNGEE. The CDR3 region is CASSAVGQGQETQYF. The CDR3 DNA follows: TGTGCCAGCAGCGCTGTCGGACAGGGACAAGAGACCCAGTACTTC.

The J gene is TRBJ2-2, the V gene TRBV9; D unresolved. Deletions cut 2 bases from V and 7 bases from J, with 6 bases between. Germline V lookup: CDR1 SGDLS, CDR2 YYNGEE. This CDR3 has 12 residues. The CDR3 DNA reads TGTGCCAGCAGCGTCAGTATCGGGGAGCTGTTTTTT. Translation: CASSVSIGELFF.

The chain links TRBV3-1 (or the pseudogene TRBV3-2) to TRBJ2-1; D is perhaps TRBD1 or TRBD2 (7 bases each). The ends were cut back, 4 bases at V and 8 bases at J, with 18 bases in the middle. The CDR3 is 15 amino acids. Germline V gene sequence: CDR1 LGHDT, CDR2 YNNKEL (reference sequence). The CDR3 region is CASSPQGGLGYEQFF. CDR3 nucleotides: TGTGCCAGCAGCCCCCAGGGGGGGCTGGGGTATGAGCAGTTCTTC.

The CDR3 here is CASSKAPWRTQYF. The DNA for the CDR3 is TGTGCCAGCAGCAAAGCTCCCTGGAGGACCCAGTACTTC. This rearrangement joins TRBV21-1 to TRBJ2-5; the listed D gene, TRBD2, was not tested against the DNA. TRBV21-1 is classified as a pseudogene. The CDR3 length is 13 residues.

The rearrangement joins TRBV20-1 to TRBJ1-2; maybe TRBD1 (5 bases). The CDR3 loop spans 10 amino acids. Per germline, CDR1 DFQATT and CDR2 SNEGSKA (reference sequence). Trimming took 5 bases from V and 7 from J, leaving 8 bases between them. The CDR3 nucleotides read TGCAGTGCTGGACAATTTGGCTACACCTTC. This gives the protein CSAGQFGYTF.

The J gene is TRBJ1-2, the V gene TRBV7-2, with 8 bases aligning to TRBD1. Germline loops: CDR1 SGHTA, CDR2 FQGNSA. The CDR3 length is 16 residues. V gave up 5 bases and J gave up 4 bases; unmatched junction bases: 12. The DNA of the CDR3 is TGTGCCAGCAGCCCGATCCCGGGACAGGTTTTCTATGGCTACACCTTC. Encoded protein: CASSPIPGQVFYGYTF.

DNA of the CDR3: TGTGCCAGCCCGGGACAGGGATATCTCAATGAGCAGTTCTTC. Amino acid sequence: CASPGQGYLNEQFF. The chain combines TRBV7-2 with TRBJ2-1, with TRBD1 identical over 9 bases. The germline V gene encodes CDR1 SGHTA and CDR2 FQGNSA. CDR3 length: 14 amino acids. J was trimmed by 6 bases and V by 8 bases; bases with no gene match: 8.

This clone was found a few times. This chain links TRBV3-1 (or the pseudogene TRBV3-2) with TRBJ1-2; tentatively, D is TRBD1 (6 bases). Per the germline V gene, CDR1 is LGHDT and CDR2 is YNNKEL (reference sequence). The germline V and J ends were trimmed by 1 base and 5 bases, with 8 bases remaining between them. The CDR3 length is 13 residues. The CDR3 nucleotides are TGTGCCAGCAGCCAAGGTACAGGGTATGGCTACACCTTC. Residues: CASSQGTGYGYTF.

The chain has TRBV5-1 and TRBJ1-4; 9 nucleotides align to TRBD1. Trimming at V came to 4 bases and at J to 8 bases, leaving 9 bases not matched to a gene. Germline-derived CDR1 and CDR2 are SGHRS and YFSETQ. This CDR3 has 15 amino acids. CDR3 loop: CASSPRTGAGEKLFF. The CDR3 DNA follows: TGCGCCAGCAGCCCCCGGACAGGGGCGGGGGAAAAACTGTTTTTT.

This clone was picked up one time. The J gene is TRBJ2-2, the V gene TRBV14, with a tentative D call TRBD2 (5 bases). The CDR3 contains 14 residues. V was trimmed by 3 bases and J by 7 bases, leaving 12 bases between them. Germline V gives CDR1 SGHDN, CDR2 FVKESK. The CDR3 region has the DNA TGTGCCAGCAGCCACCCCCCGGGGATCGGGGAGCTGTTTTTT. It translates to CASSHPPGIGELFF.

CDR3 sequence: CASSQVRRGGTDTQYF. In DNA, the CDR3 is TGTGCCAGCAGCCAAGTTCGGCGGGGGGGCACAGATACGCAGTATTTT. The chain joins TRBV3-1 (or the pseudogene TRBV3-2) to TRBJ2-3; 8 bases fit TRBD2. Germline V gene sequence: CDR1 LGHDT, CDR2 YNNKEL (reference sequence). V was pared by 1 base and J by 1 base, with 4 bases of the junction left unmatched. The CDR3 runs 16 residues.

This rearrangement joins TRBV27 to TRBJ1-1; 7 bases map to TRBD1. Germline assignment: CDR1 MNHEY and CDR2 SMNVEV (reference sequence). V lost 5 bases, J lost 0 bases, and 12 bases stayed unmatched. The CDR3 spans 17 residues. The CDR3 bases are TGTGCCAGCAGTCCCCCCCCTCGGACAGGAATGAACACTGAAGCTTTCTTT. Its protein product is CASSPPPRTGMNTEAFF.

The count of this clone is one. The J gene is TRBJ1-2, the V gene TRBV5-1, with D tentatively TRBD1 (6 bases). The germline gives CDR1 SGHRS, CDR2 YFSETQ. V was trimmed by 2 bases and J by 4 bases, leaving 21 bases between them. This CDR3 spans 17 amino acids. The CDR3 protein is CASSFSGWTAAGYGYTF. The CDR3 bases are TGCGCCAGCAGCTTTTCAGGGTGGACAGCGGCTGGCTATGGCTACACCTTC.

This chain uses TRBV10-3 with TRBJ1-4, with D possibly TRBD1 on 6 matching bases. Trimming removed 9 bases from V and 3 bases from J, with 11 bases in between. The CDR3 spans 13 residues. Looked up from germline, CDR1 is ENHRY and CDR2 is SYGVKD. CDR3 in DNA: TGTGCCATTTCACAGGGCTCTAATGAAAAACTGTTTTTT. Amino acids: CAISQGSNEKLFF.

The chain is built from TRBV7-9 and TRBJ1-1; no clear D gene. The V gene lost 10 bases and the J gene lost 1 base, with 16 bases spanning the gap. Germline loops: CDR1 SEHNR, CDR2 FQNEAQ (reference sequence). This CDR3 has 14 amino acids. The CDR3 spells CATRKGSSNTEAFF. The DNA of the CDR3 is TGTGCCACCAGAAAGGGCAGTTCGAACACTGAAGCTTTCTTT.

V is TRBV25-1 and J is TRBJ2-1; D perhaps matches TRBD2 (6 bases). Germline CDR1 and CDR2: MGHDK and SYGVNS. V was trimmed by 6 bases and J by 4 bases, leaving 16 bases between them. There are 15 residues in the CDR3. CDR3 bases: TGTGCCAGCAGCCCTTTGGGGAGCGGGTACAATGAGCAGTTCTTC. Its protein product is CASSPLGSGYNEQFF.

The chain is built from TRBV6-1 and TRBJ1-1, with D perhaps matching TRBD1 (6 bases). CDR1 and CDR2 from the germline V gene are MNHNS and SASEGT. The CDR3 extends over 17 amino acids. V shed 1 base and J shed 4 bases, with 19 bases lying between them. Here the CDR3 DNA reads TGTGCCAGCAGTGAAGTAAGGGGGGGGACGCGGGGCACTGAAGCTTTCTTT. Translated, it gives CASSEVRGGTRGTEAFF.

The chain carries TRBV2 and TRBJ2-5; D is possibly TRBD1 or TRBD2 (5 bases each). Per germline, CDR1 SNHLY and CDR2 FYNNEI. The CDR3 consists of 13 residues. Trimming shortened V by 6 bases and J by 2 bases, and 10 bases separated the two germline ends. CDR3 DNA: TGTGCCAGCAGGGGGACGGCACAAGAGACCCAGTACTTC. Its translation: CASRGTAQETQYF.

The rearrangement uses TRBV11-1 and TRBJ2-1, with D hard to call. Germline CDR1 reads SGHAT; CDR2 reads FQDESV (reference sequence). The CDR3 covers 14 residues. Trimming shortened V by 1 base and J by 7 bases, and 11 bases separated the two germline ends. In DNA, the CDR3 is TGTGCCAGCAGCTTAGTCGCGCTAGGGAATGAGCAGTTCTTC. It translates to CASSLVALGNEQFF.

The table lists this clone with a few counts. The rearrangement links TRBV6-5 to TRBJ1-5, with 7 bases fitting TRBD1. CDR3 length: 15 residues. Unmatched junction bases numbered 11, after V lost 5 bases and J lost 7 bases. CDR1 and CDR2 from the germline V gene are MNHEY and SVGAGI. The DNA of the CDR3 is TGTGCCAGCAGTCTACGAGGGGGCTCTTGGCAGCCCCAGCATTTT. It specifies CASSLRGGSWQPQHF.

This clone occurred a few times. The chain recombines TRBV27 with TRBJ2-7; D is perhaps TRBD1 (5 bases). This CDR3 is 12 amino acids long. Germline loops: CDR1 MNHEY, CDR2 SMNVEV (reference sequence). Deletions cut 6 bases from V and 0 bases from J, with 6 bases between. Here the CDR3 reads CASRDNSYEQYV. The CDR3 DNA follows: TGTGCCAGCAGGGACAACTCCTACGAGCAGTACGTC.

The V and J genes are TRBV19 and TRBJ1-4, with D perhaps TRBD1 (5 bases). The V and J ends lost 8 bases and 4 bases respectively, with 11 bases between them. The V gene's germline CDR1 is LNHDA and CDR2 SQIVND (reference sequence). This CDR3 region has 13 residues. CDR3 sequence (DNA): TGTGCCAGTCACGACAGCGTTAATGAAAAACTGTTTTTT. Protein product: CASHDSVNEKLFF.

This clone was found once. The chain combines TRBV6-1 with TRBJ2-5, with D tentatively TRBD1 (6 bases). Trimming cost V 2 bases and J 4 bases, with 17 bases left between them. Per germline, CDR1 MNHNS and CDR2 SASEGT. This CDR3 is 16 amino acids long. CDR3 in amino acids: CASSERWEQGGETQYF. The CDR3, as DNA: TGTGCCAGCAGTGAACGGTGGGAACAGGGTGGAGAGACCCAGTACTTC.

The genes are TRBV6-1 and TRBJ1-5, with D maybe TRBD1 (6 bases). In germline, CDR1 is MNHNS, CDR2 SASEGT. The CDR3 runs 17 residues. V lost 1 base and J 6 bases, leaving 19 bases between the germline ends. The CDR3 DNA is TGTGCCAGCAGTGAAGGTTCATTTCAGGGAGGGGGTCAGCCCCAGCATTTT. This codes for CASSEGSFQGGGQPQHF.

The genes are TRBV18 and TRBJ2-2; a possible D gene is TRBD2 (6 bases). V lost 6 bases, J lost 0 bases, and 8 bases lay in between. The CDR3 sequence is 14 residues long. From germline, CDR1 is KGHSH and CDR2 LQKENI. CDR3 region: CASSRDSNTGELFF. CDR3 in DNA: TGTGCCAGCTCCCGGGACTCGAACACCGGGGAGCTGTTTTTT.

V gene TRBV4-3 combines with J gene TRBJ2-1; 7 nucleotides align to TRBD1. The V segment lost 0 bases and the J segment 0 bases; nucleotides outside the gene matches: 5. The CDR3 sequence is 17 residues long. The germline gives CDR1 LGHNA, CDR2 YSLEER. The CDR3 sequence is CASSQEVRGNSYNEQFF. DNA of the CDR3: TGCGCCAGCAGCCAAGAGGTCAGGGGGAACTCCTACAATGAGCAGTTCTTC.